The clone carrying this TCR beta chain was found a few times. The V end lost 6 bases, the J end lost 5 bases, and 21 bases lay between the germline ends. Per the germline V gene, CDR1 is SGHRS and CDR2 is YFSETQ. This CDR3 has 16 residues. This specimen belongs to a study of identical twins. TCRdb re-analysed the 5' RACE reads in MiXCR, keeping a single row per CDR3 protein. This sample carries over 500,000 distinct CDR3 sequences, approximately 22% of them seen once, and the ten largest clones take 0.91%. These same records also appear under a second study, on T cells expressing NK-cell markers. That publication notes: Serological testing identified most of the eight sequenced donors as HCMV-seropositive and one as seronegative. Sorting was limited to alpha-beta TCR-expressing T cells with an anti-gamma-delta TCR antibody in several experiments. In several donors, dominant CD3+CD56+NKG2C+ clones formed roughly 1.0-7.5% of CD8+ cells. Four donors showed these clonotypes also leading the CD3+CD56-NKG2C+ fraction.

The receptor's source is a young woman in good health. Sequenced material: CD4+ T cells sorted from blood. The chain couples TRBV5-1 to TRBJ2-1; tentatively, D is TRBD2 (7 bases). CDR3 sequence: CASTFRGAGGNNEQFF. The CDR3 DNA follows: TGCGCCAGCACTTTTCGGGGGGCGGGCGGAAACAATGAGCAGTTCTTC. The variable domain in full, completed from reference TRBV5-1 and TRBJ2-1, reads KAGVTQTPRYLIKTRGQQVTLSCSPISGHRSVSWYQQTPGQGLQFLFEYFSETQRNKGNFPGRFSGRQFSNSRSEMNVSTLELGDSALYLCASTFRGAGGNNEQFFGPGTRLTVL.